This TCR beta chain was identified during a study of blood T cell repertoires in COVID-19. The wider study: Specimens from acute and convalescent COVID-19 originated in the United States, Italy and Spain. Sources were T cells, B-cell-depleted T cells, or PBMCs; the material itself was cDNA or gDNA.

The germline gives CDR1 MNHEY, CDR2 SMNVEV (reference sequence). The CDR3 is made up of 15 amino acids. Trimming took 6 bases from V and 0 from J; bases not matched to a gene: 6. Authors' processing steps: Quantification of nucleated cells was approximated via reference gene primer amplification. The repertoire was sequenced with immunoSEQ multiplex PCR; TCRdb's copy has only in-frame clones and lacks some. V and J calls and clone size are those listed in that table; D and trimming were worked out from the DNA. The profile shows roughly 300,000 clones, 70% to 85% of them singletons. This TCR derives from a human donor with COVID-19, enrolled during active disease. The donor label of this sample is uncertain. The chain uses TRBV27 and TRBJ2-5, with TRBD2 identical over 8 bases. Sequenced: peripheral blood. This chain's CDR3 is CASSRTSGNQETQYF. The CDR3 DNA follows: TGTGCCAGCAGCCGAACTAGCGGCAACCAAGAGACCCAGTACTTC.